The next 6 T cell receptor beta chains were all read from a single sample in a study of regulatory T cells in long-lasting Graves disease listed by TCRdb under 2021. The meaning of the sample's time point label: newly diagnosed GD, antithyroid drugs for less than 3 months. For both TCR sequencing and RNA sequencing, RNA was extracted from PBMCs in TRIzol. Receptor libraries were prepared by multiplex PCR. Reads for this sample came from an Illumina HiSeq 4000. iRepertoire HTBI primers and Arm-PCR amplification of CDR3 regions were used to construct TCR beta libraries. TCRdb reanalyzed the raw reads on its own, using fastp at Q25 for trimming and MiXCR for clone calling, and kept in-frame beta chains. All rows with the same CDR3 protein become a single entry with the most common DNA and genes. This sample comprises around 400,000 distinct CDR3 sequences, roughly 16% of them detected only once. The ten biggest clones cover 20% to 25% of the sample.

This sample comprised peripheral blood mononuclear cells (PBMCs), obtained at new diagnosis, from a patient treated with antithyroid drugs. These receptors all come from a female donor with Graves disease.

This clonotype was counted at least ten times. The rearrangement joins TRBV20-1 to TRBJ1-5; D call uncertain. Germline loops: CDR1 DFQATT, CDR2 SNEGSKA (reference sequence). This CDR3 spans 13 amino acids. Deletions cut 0 bases from V and 5 bases from J, with 8 bases between. CDR3 bases: TGCAGTGCTAGAGATGGTACAGATCAGCCCCAGCATTTT. It translates to CSARDGTDQPQHF.

This clonotype was detected ten times or more. The rearrangement links TRBV11-2 to TRBJ2-2; D is uncertain. Germline CDR1 and CDR2: SGHAT and FQNNGV. Trimming took 3 bases from V and 4 from J, leaving 6 bases between them. CDR3 size: 13 residues. The CDR3 DNA follows: TGTGCCAGCAGCTTGCCCATCACCGGGGAGCTGTTTTTT. This codes for CASSLPITGELFF.

This clonotype was counted many times. The CDR3 sequence is CASRSGGSGANVLTF. As DNA, the CDR3 is TGTGCCAGCAGATCGGGGGGCTCTGGGGCCAACGTCCTGACTTTC. This chain uses TRBV7-9 with TRBJ2-6, with TRBD2 matching over 7 bases. Germline-derived CDR1 and CDR2 are SEHNR and FQNEAQ (reference sequence). The CDR3 runs 15 residues. After removal of 6 bases from V and 0 bases from J, the junction contained 2 bases not matched to a gene.

There are many counts of this clonotype. This chain joins TRBV28 and TRBJ2-5, with 10 bases lining up with TRBD2. The CDR3 runs to 20 residues. CDR1 and CDR2 from the germline V gene are MDHEN and SYDVKM. The J segment lost 5 bases and the V segment lost 11 bases, leaving 29 bases of the junction unmatched. The CDR3 sequence is CAATPGASGSSSSIVETQYF. The CDR3 region has the DNA TGTGCCGCTACTCCGGGGGCTAGCGGGAGTAGTTCATCAATCGTGGAGACCCAGTACTTC.

This clonotype was observed many times. V and J are TRBV20-1 and TRBJ2-1; 8 nucleotides line up with TRBD2. Losses at the gene ends were 0 bases for V and 7 bases for J; bases not matched to a gene: 17. Germline CDR1 and CDR2: DFQATT and SNEGSKA (reference sequence). The CDR3 covers 18 residues. The CDR3 loop reads CSARDSFRVSGSLNEQFF. DNA for the CDR3: TGCAGTGCTAGAGATTCCTTCCGGGTGAGCGGGAGTTTGAATGAGCAGTTCTTC.

The chain is built from TRBV20-1 and TRBJ1-3, with D possibly matching TRBD1 (5 bases). V was pared by 6 bases and J by 1 base, with 19 bases between. This CDR3 is built from 16 residues. Germline V gene sequence: CDR1 DFQATT, CDR2 SNEGSKA (reference sequence). In nucleotides, the CDR3 is TGCAGTGCATTCGGGGCCCGCTCTGATTCTGGAAACACCATATATTTT. This gives the protein CSAFGARSDSGNTIYF.